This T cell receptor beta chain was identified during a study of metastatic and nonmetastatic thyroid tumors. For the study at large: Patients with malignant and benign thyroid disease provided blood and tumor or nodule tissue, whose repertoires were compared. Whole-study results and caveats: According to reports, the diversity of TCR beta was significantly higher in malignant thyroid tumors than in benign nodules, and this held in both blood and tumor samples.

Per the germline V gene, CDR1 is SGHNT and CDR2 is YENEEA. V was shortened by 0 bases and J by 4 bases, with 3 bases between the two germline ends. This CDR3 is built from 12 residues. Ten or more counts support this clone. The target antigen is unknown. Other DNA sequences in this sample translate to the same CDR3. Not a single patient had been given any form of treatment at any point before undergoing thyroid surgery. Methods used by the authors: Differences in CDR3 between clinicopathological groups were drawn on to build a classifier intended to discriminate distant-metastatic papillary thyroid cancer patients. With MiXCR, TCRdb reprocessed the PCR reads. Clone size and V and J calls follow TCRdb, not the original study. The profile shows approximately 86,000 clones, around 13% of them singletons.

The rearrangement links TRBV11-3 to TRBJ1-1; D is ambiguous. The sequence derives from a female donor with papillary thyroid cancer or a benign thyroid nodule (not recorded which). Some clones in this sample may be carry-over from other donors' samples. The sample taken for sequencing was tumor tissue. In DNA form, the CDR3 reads TGTGCCAGCAGCTTAGATGTCACTGAAGCTTTCTTT. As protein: CASSLDVTEAFF.